This paragraph covers one TCR beta chain sequence. Its cognate antigen is unknown. PCR was performed using 60 Vbeta and 13 Jbeta primers. Assay used: immunoSEQ multiplex PCR; TCRdb lists only in-frame clones, some missing. The repertoire includes 120,000 to 150,000 clones, 73% of them detected once, and roughly 1.7% sits in the top ten. This record comes from a study of cytomegalovirus exposure and HLA in healthy donors. Study-wide findings and caveats: DRB1 had the most TCR associations and HLA-C the fewest, a later analysis found, with rates varying by HLA locus. Many donors shared some public TCRs, even though most TCR sequences were rare.

V was cut by 3 bases and J by 0 bases, with 13 bases left in between. Germline V gene lookup returns CDR1 MGHDK and CDR2 SYGVNS. The CDR3 runs 16 residues. Each donor was nominally healthy when sampled (though unrecorded immune exposures were likely). This clonotype was obtained from a woman aged 18-29 years in good health and CMV-seronegative. The specimen sequenced was PBMCs. J is TRBJ2-3 and V is TRBV25-1, with D possibly matching TRBD1 (6 bases). CDR3 DNA: TGTGCCAGCAGTGATTACAGGGCAACTAGCACAGATACGCAGTATTTT. This translates into CASSDYRATSTDTQYF.